This T cell receptor (beta chain) emerged from a study of cytomegalovirus exposure and HLA in healthy donors. Germline V gene data show CDR1 as ENHRY and CDR2 as SYGVKD. The ends were cut back, 6 bases at V and 8 bases at J, with 16 bases in the middle. This CDR3 region has 13 residues. PCR amplification relied on 60 Vbeta primers (plus 13 Jbeta primers). Some clones are missing from TCRdb's copy, which holds only in-frame ones; the method was immunoSEQ multiplex PCR. The sample records 150,000 to 200,000 clones, roughly 85% being singletons. Sample: PBMCs. This clonotype originated in a man aged 18 to 30 in good health and CMV-seropositive. The chain recombines TRBV10-3 with TRBJ1-2; the D gene is possibly TRBD1 (6 bases). CDR3 sequence (DNA): TGTGCCATCAGGCCGGTCACAGGGAACGGCTACACCTTC. Its protein is CAIRPVTGNGYTF.